This entry describes one T cell receptor (beta chain). The antigen is not known. Other nucleotide sequences from this sample produce the same CDR3. This sample stems from a study of T cell responses to AZD1222 COVID-19 vaccine. Study observations and caveats: Clonal diversity was possibly underestimated; the donors were predominantly white British and more often female. Spike-wide coverage was observed for vaccine-associated CD4 TCRs, with dominant responses at 160-218 and 743-854.

Produced via immunoSEQ multiplex PCR; TCRdb's table is partial and in-frame only. The sample yields over 80,000 clones, 85% to 90% seen once. V lost 5 bases to trimming and J lost 3 bases; unmatched junction nucleotides: 13. Germline V gives CDR1 MNHEY, CDR2 SMNVEV (reference sequence). This CDR3 has 19 residues. The origin of this receptor is an adult in good health. Here the sequenced sample was peripheral blood, taken on day 0 of AZD1222 vaccination. The chain is built from TRBV27 and TRBJ2-2, with 12 bases fitting TRBD2. CDR3 region: CASSPRSSGRAGDTGELFF. The CDR3 nucleotides are TGTGCCAGCAGTCCGCGGTCTAGCGGGAGGGCCGGTGACACCGGGGAGCTGTTTTTT.